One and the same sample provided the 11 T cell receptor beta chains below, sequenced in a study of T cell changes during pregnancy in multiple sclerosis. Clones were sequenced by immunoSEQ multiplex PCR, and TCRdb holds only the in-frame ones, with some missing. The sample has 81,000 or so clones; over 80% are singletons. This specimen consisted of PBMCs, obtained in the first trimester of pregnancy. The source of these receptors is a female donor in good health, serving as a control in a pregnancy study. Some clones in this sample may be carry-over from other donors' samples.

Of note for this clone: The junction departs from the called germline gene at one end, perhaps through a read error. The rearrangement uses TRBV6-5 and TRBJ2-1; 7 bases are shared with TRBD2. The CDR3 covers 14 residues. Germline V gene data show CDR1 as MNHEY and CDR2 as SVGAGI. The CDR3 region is CASSYAGDYDEQFF. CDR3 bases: TGTGCCAGCAGTTACGCGGGGGACTACGATGAGCAGTTCTTC.

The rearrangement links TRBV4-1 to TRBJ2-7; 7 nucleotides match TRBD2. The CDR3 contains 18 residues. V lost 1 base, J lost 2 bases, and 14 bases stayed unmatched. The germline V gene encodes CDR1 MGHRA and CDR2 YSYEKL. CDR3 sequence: CASSQGEGGRTRPYEQYF. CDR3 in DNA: TGCGCCAGCAGCCAAGGGGAGGGAGGCAGGACCAGGCCCTACGAGCAGTACTTC.

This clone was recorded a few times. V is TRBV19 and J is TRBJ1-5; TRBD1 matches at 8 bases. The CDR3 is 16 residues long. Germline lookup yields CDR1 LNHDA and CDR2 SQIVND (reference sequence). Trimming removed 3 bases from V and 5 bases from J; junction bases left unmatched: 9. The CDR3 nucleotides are TGTGCCAGTAGTATGGGTACAGGGGGTAGGTATCAGCCCCAGCATTTT. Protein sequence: CASSMGTGGRYQPQHF. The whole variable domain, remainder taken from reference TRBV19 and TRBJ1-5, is DGGITQSPKYLFRKEGQNVTLSCEQNLNHDAMYWYRQDPGQGLRLIYYSQIVNDFQKGDIAEGYSVSREKKESFPLTVTSAQKNPTAFYLCASSMGTGGRYQPQHFGDGTRLSIL.

In DNA form, the CDR3 reads TGTGCCAGCAGTTTGTGGTACAGGGACAGGGGATGTTGGGAGCAGTACTTC. It yields the protein CASSLWYRDRGCWEQYF. This rearrangement joins TRBV28 to TRBJ2-7, with TRBD1 matching over 10 bases. The V gene's germline CDR1 is MDHEN and CDR2 SYDVKM. V lost 3 bases, J lost 7 bases, and 15 bases stayed unmatched. The CDR3 totals 17 residues. The full variable domain, completed using reference TRBV28 and TRBJ2-7, is DVKVTQSSRYLVKRTGEKVFLECVQDMDHENMFWYRQDPGLGLRLIYFSYDVKMKEKGDIPEGYSVSREKKERFSLILESASTNQTSMYLCASSLWYRDRGCWEQYFGPGTRLTVT.

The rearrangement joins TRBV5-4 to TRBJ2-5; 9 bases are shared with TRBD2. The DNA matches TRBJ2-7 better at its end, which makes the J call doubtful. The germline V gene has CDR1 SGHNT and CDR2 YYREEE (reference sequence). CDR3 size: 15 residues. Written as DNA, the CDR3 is TGTGCCAGCAGCTTGGGCGGGGGGGCCCGGTACGAGCAGTACTTC. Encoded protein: CASSLGGGARYEQYF.

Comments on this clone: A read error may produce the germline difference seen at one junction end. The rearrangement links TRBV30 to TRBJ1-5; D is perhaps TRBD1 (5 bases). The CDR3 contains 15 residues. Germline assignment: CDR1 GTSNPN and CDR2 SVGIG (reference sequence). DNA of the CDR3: TGTGCCTGGAGTGCGAATGGAGCAGGGCTTGGTCCCAGCATTTTT. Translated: CAWSANGAGLGPSIF.

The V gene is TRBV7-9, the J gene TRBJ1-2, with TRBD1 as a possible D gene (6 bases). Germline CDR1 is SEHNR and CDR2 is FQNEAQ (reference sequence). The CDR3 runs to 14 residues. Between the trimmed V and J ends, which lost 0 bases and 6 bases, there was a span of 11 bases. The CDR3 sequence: CASSLAAGADGYTF. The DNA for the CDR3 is TGTGCCAGCAGCTTAGCGGCAGGGGCGGATGGCTACACCTTC. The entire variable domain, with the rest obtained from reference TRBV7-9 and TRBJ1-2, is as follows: DTGVSQNPRHKITKRGQNVTFRCDPISEHNRLYWYRQTLGQGPEFLTYFQNEAQLEKSRLLSDRFSAERPKGSFSTLEIQRTEQGDSAMYLCASSLAAGADGYTFGSGTRLTVV.

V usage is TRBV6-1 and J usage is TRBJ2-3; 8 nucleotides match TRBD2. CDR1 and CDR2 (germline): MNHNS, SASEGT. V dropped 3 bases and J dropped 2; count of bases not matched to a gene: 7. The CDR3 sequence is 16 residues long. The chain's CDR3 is CASSELGGGPTDTQYF. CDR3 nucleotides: TGTGCCAGCAGTGAGCTCGGGGGGGGGCCCACAGATACGCAGTATTTT.

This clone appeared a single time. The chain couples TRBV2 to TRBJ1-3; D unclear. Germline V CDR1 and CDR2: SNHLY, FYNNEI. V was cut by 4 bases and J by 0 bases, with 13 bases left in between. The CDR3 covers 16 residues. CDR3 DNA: TGTGCCAGCAGTGGTTACAGCCAACCCTCTGGAAACACCATATATTTT. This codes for CASSGYSQPSGNTIYF.

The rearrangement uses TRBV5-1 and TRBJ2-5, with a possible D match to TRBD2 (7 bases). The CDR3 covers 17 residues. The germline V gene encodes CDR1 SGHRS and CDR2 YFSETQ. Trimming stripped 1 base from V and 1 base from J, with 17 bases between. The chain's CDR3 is CASSLWGGSPTQETQYF. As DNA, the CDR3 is TGCGCCAGCAGCTTGTGGGGGGGCTCGCCTACCCAAGAGACCCAGTACTTC.

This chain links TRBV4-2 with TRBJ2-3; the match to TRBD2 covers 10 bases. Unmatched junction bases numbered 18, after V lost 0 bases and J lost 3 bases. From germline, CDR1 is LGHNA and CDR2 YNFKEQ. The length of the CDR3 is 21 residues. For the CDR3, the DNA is TGTGCCAGCAGCCAAGAGGGCGGGAGCGGGGGGGCACTCTTTCGAACAGATACGCAGTATTTT. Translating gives CASSQEGGSGGALFRTDTQYF.